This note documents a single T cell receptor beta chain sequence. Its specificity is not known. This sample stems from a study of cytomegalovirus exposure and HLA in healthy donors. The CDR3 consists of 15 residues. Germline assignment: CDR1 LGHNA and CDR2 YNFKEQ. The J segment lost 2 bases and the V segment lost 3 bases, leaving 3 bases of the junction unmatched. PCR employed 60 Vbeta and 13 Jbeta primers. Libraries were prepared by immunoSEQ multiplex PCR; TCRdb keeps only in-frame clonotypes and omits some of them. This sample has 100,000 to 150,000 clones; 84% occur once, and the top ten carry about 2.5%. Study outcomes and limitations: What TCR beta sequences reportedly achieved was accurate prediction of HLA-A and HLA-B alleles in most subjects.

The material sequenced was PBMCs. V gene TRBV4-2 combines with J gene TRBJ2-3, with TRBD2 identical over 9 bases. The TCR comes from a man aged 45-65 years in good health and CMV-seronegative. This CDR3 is CASSQTSGPTDTQYF. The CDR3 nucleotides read TGTGCCAGCAGCCAGACTAGCGGACCCACAGATACGCAGTATTTT.